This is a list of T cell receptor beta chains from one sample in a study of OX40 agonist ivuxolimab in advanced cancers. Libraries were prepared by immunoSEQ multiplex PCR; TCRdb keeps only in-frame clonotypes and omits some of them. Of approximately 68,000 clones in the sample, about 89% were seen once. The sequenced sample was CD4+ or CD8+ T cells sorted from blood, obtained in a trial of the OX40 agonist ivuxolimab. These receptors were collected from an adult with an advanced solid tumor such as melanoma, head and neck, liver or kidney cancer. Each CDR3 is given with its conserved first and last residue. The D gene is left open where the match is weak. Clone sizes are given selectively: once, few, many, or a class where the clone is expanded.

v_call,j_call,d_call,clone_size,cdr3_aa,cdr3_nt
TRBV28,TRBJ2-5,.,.,CASRESGVGETQYF,TGTGCCAGCAGAGAGTCAGGGGTCGGTGAGACCCAGTACTTC
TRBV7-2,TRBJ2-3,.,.,CASSLFGGADTQYF,TGTGCCAGCAGCTTATTCGGGGGAGCAGATACGCAGTATTTT
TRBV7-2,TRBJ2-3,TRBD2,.,CASSGWREGTQYF,TGTGCCAGCAGTGGCTGGCGGGAGGGTACGCAGTATTTT
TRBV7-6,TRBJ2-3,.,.,CASSATGTPTDTQYF,TGTGCCAGCAGCGCAACAGGGACCCCCACAGATACGCAGTATTTT
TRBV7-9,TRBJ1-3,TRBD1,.,CASSPRRQGPSGNTIYF,TGTGCCAGCAGCCCCCGACGACAGGGCCCCTCTGGAAACACCATATATTTT
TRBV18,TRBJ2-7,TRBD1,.,CASSPQGAVEQYF,TGTGCCAGCTCACCGCAGGGGGCGGTCGAGCAGTACTTC
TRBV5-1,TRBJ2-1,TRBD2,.,CASSSGLAGDNEQFF,TGCGCCAGCAGCTCAGGACTAGCGGGAGACAATGAGCAGTTCTTC
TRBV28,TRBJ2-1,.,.,CASSLNFYEQFF,TGTGCCAGCAGTTTAAACTTCTATGAGCAGTTCTTC
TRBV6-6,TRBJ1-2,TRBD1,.,CASSTRDRGPGSYTF,TGTGCCAGCAGTACCCGGGACAGGGGTCCCGGGAGCTACACCTTC
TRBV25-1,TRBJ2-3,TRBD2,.,CASSALLAGGTDTQYF,TGTGCCAGCAGTGCGTTACTAGCGGGAGGCACAGATACGCAGTATTTT
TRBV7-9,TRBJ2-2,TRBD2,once,CASSLARTSAGELFF,TGTGCCAGCAGCCTAGCCAGGACTAGCGCCGGGGAGCTGTTTTTT
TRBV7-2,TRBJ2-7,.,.,CASSPLGVSYEQYF,TGTGCCAGCAGCCCGTTGGGGGTGTCCTACGAGCAGTACTTC
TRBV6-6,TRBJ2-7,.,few,CASRGNREQYF,TGTGCCAGCAGAGGAAACCGCGAGCAGTACTTC
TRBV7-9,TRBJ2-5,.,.,CASSPEGGRGPQYF,TGTGCCAGCAGCCCCGAGGGGGGACGGGGACCCCAGTACTTC
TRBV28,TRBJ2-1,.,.,CASSLPASNEQFF,TGTGCCAGCAGTTTACCAGCGAGCAATGAGCAGTTCTTC